What follows are 30 T cell receptor beta chains derived from one specimen sequenced in a study of CD8+ T cells in alopecia areata. RNA extraction was followed by reverse transcription into cDNA, which acted as the sequencing template. Repertoires were generated with immunoSEQ multiplex PCR, while TCRdb's copy carries only in-frame clones and drops some. Here the sample spans 160,000 or so clones, 45% to 55% being singletons. Specimen: CD8+ T cells sorted from blood, collected at week 0. These receptors were obtained from a human donor with alopecia areata.

The chain joins TRBV5-1 to TRBJ2-1, with 7 nucleotides matching TRBD2. With V trimmed by 1 base and J by 8 bases, 9 bases remained unmatched. Germline assignment: CDR1 SGHRS and CDR2 YFSETQ. CDR3 length: 15 residues. The DNA of the CDR3 is TGCGCCAGCAGCTTGATGAGCGGGGCTGGGGATGAGCAGTTCTTC. Translation: CASSLMSGAGDEQFF.

This clone was found many times. The germline gene is not matched at one end of the junction; a read error may be the cause. The identical CDR3 is also encoded by other nucleotide sequences in the sample. The rearrangement uses TRBV13 and TRBJ1-2; D gene unclear. The CDR3 length is 16 residues. CDR1 is PRHDT, CDR2 FYEKMQ, per germline (reference sequence). The CDR3 bases are TGCGCCAGCAGCCAAGTTTCGCTAGCCACAGACTATGGCTACACCTTC. Translated, it gives CASSQVSLATDYGYTF.

The V call is TRBV2, the J call TRBJ2-3; TRBD2 aligns across 7 bases. Germline V gene sequence: CDR1 SNHLY, CDR2 FYNNEI. This CDR3 has 13 amino acids. Trimming took 8 bases from V and 2 from J; bases not matched to a gene: 4. The CDR3 loop is CASGGGITDTQYF. As DNA, the CDR3 is TGTGCCAGCGGGGGGGGAATCACAGATACGCAGTATTTT.

The chain recombines TRBV27 with TRBJ1-1, with unresolved D. Trimming pared 6 bases from V and 5 bases from J, leaving 13 bases between. The CDR3 spans 13 residues. Germline loops: CDR1 MNHEY, CDR2 SMNVEV (reference sequence). CDR3 DNA: TGTGCCAGCAGACCGAATGACGTAACTGAAGCTTTCTTT. It is translated as CASRPNDVTEAFF.

V and J are TRBV4-3 and TRBJ1-5; no clear D. The CDR3 runs 13 residues. The V gene lost 1 base and the J gene lost 7 bases, with 8 bases spanning the gap. Germline lookup yields CDR1 LGHNA and CDR2 YSLEER. The CDR3 nucleotides are TGCGCCAGCAGCCAAGCGACGGGCCAGCCCCAGCATTTT. Amino acid sequence: CASSQATGQPQHF.

This sequence joins TRBV2 and TRBJ2-7, with D possibly matching TRBD2 (5 bases). Trimming cost V 6 bases and J 3 bases, with 9 bases left between them. Per the germline V gene, CDR1 is SNHLY and CDR2 is FYNNEI. The CDR3 runs 12 residues. The CDR3 DNA sequence: TGTGCCAGCAGCGGGAATAACTACGAGCAGTACTTC. As protein: CASSGNNYEQYF.

This clone was recorded a few times. This rearrangement joins TRBV9 to TRBJ2-7; D remains unclear. The V gene's germline CDR1 is SGDLS and CDR2 YYNGEE. With 4 bases removed from V and 0 bases from J, the gap between germline ends came to 11 bases. The CDR3 spans 14 residues. CDR3: CASSPRLYSYEQYF. The CDR3 bases are TGTGCCAGCAGCCCTCGACTCTACTCCTACGAGCAGTACTTC.

The rearrangement uses TRBV27 and TRBJ1-2; no clear D gene. This CDR3 comprises 15 residues. Trimming stripped 2 bases from V and 6 bases from J, with 16 bases between. Germline values: CDR1 MNHEY, CDR2 SMNVEV (reference sequence). The CDR3 is CASSLRGLLRDGYTF. As DNA, the CDR3 is TGTGCCAGCAGTTTAAGAGGACTTCTTAGGGATGGCTACACCTTC.

This rearrangement joins TRBV30 to TRBJ2-1, with 8 bases aligning to TRBD1. Germline assignment: CDR1 GTSNPN and CDR2 SVGIG (reference sequence). CDR3 length: 14 amino acids. V lost 1 base to trimming and J lost 7 bases; unmatched junction nucleotides: 6. CDR3 in DNA: TGTGCCTGGAGTGCAGGACAGGGTTATAATGAGCAGTTCTTC. This codes for CAWSAGQGYNEQFF.

V and J are TRBV4-3 and TRBJ1-1, with D unclear. This CDR3 has 14 residues. Germline-derived CDR1 and CDR2 are LGHNA and YSLEER. Trimming took 0 bases from V and 4 from J, leaving 9 bases between them. For the CDR3, the DNA is TGCGCCAGCAGCCAAGATTTAGGTGTCACTGAAGCTTTCTTT. Protein: CASSQDLGVTEAFF.

This clone was seen only a few times. This chain uses TRBV5-1 with TRBJ2-7, with D tentatively TRBD1 (5 bases). The germline gives CDR1 SGHRS, CDR2 YFSETQ. This CDR3 is built from 15 residues. The V end was cut by 0 bases, the J end by 6 bases, with 16 bases between. The CDR3 loop reads CASSLEGRVSSEQYF. The CDR3 nucleotides read TGCGCCAGCAGCTTGGAGGGCAGGGTGTCCAGCGAGCAGTACTTC.

This clone was counted between two and nine times. V and J are TRBV7-7 and TRBJ2-2, with D hard to call. Germline lookup yields CDR1 SSHAT and CDR2 FNYEAQ (reference sequence). The CDR3 runs to 12 residues. Trimming stripped 6 bases from V and 3 bases from J, with 5 bases between. This chain's CDR3 is CASRLDTGELFF. In DNA form, the CDR3 reads TGTGCCAGCAGACTGGACACCGGGGAGCTGTTTTTT.

This clone was seen a few times. The V gene is TRBV29-1, the J gene TRBJ2-1; D is unresolved. Deletions cut 1 base from V and 4 bases from J, with 2 bases between. The CDR3 loop spans 11 amino acids. CDR1 and CDR2 from the germline V gene are SQVTM and ANQGSEA. In DNA, the CDR3 is TGCAGCGTTGAAGGGTACAATGAGCAGTTCTTC. Protein: CSVEGYNEQFF.

This chain links TRBV13 with TRBJ2-1, with 10 bases lining up with TRBD2. Trimming removed 5 bases from V and 2 bases from J; junction bases left unmatched: 6. The CDR3 is made up of 16 amino acids. CDR1 is PRHDT and CDR2 is FYEKMQ in the germline V gene (reference sequence). CDR3 coding DNA: TGTGCCAGCAGCACCCGGACTAGCGGTCCCTACAATGAGCAGTTCTTC. It is translated as CASSTRTSGPYNEQFF.

The V call is TRBV29-1, the J call TRBJ2-7, with D maybe TRBD2 (7 bases). CDR3 length: 12 amino acids. The V end lost 6 bases, the J end lost 4 bases, and 13 bases lay between the germline ends. Germline-derived CDR1 and CDR2 are SQVTM and ANQGSEA. The CDR3 loop is CSVRGAVYEQYF. As DNA, the CDR3 is TGCAGCGTACGGGGGGCCGTTTACGAGCAGTACTTC.

The chain has TRBV7-6 and TRBJ2-5; either TRBD1 or TRBD2 may supply D (5 bases each). The CDR3 sequence is 17 residues long. The germline CDR1 and CDR2 sequences are SGHVS and FNYEAQ. V lost 1 base and J lost 4, with 19 bases in between. The CDR3 protein is CASSLGPRLPQGETQYF. The DNA for the CDR3 is TGTGCCAGCAGCTTAGGGCCGCGACTACCCCAGGGAGAGACCCAGTACTTC.

The rearrangement joins TRBV25-1 to TRBJ1-1, with D maybe TRBD1 (5 bases). This CDR3 region has 13 residues. CDR1 is MGHDK and CDR2 is SYGVNS in the germline V gene. Trimming left V 4 bases short and J 1 base short, with 7 bases between. CDR3: CASSAGQNTEAFF. The DNA of the CDR3 is TGTGCCAGCAGTGCAGGACAGAACACTGAAGCTTTCTTT.

J is TRBJ2-2 and V is TRBV30; 7 bases align to TRBD1. The CDR3 spans 12 residues. Germline assignment: CDR1 GTSNPN and CDR2 SVGIG (reference sequence). With V trimmed by 4 bases and J by 7 bases, 3 bases remained unmatched. CDR3: CAWTQGFGELFF. Written as DNA, the CDR3 is TGTGCCTGGACACAGGGGTTCGGGGAGCTGTTTTTT.

V and J are TRBV30 and TRBJ1-1; D remains unclear. V was shortened by 1 base and J by 1 base, with 10 bases between the two germline ends. CDR1 is GTSNPN, CDR2 SVGIG, per germline (reference sequence). This CDR3 is 14 amino acids long. The CDR3 nucleotides are TGTGCCTGGAGTGATGACCGTCCGAACACTGAAGCTTTCTTT. Protein sequence: CAWSDDRPNTEAFF.

This chain connects TRBV6-5 to TRBJ2-3; tentative D call: TRBD1 (6 bases). V was shortened by 2 bases and J by 0 bases, with 12 bases between the two germline ends. CDR1 is MNHEY and CDR2 is SVGAGI in the germline V gene. The CDR3 has 16 residues. CDR3 residues: CASSYGTSQSTDTQYF. The CDR3, as DNA: TGTGCCAGCAGTTACGGGACATCCCAAAGCACAGATACGCAGTATTTT.

This rearrangement joins TRBV9 to TRBJ2-4; TRBD1 or TRBD2 may be the D gene (5 bases each). Trimming shortened V by 3 bases and J by 1 base, and 17 bases separated the two germline ends. The CDR3 is 17 residues long. Germline lookup yields CDR1 SGDLS and CDR2 YYNGEE. CDR3 DNA sequence: TGTGCCAGCAGCGAGGATGGGGACCCTGGGGCCAAAAACATTCAGTACTTC. It translates to CASSEDGDPGAKNIQYF.

This clone came up a few times. This rearrangement joins TRBV29-1 to TRBJ1-1; D ambiguous. There are 12 residues in the CDR3. Per the germline V gene, CDR1 is SQVTM and CDR2 is ANQGSEA. V lost 5 bases and J lost 6, with 13 bases in between. CDR3 region: CSVWASDAEAFF. CDR3 DNA: TGCAGCGTTTGGGCCTCGGACGCTGAAGCTTTCTTT.

Regarding this clone: This CDR3 is also generated by other DNA sequences in the sample. The gene calls are TRBV4-3 and TRBJ1-2, with 9 nucleotides matching TRBD1. The CDR3 is 13 amino acids. Trimming removed 3 bases from V and 6 bases from J; junction bases left unmatched: 2. Germline assignment: CDR1 LGHNA and CDR2 YSLEER. Here the CDR3 reads CASSQDRGDGYTF. Written as DNA, the CDR3 is TGCGCCAGCAGCCAGGACAGGGGAGATGGCTACACCTTC.

J is TRBJ1-2 and V is TRBV4-3; TRBD1 agrees at 7 bases. The V gene's germline CDR1 is LGHNA and CDR2 YSLEER. The V gene end was trimmed by 0 bases and the J gene end by 3 bases; junction bases not matched to a gene: 1. The CDR3 is 14 amino acids. The CDR3 region has the DNA TGCGCCAGCAGCCAAGATGACAGGGACTATGGCTACACCTTC. Translating it yields CASSQDDRDYGYTF.

This sequence joins TRBV10-2 and TRBJ1-5; no clear D. The germline V and J ends were trimmed by 0 bases and 4 bases, with 10 bases remaining between them. Germline CDR1 is WSHSY and CDR2 is SAAADI. The CDR3 is 15 amino acids. The CDR3 region has the DNA TGCGCCAGCAGTGAGTCGACCGGCAGTAATCAGCCCCAGCATTTT. This translates into CASSESTGSNQPQHF.

The V gene is TRBV13, the J gene TRBJ2-5; D is possibly TRBD2 (6 bases). Germline-derived CDR1 and CDR2 are PRHDT and FYEKMQ (reference sequence). The CDR3 sequence is 14 residues long. Trimming cost V 4 bases and J 2 bases, with 11 bases left between them. In nucleotides, the CDR3 is TGTGCCAGCAGCTCCAGACTAGAGCAAGAGACCCAGTACTTC. This codes for CASSSRLEQETQYF.

This sequence joins TRBV6-5 and TRBJ2-2; D gene uncertain. The V gene lost 5 bases and the J gene lost 7 bases, with 11 bases spanning the gap. The CDR3 extends over 13 amino acids. Germline CDR1 reads MNHEY; CDR2 reads SVGAGI. In nucleotides, the CDR3 is TGTGCCAGCAGTCAGGTCCATGGCGGGGAGCTGTTTTTT. As protein: CASSQVHGGELFF.

The V and J genes are TRBV11-2 and TRBJ1-1, with D perhaps TRBD1 (6 bases). V shed 5 bases and J shed 1 base, with 14 bases lying between them. Per the germline V gene, CDR1 is SGHAT and CDR2 is FQNNGV. This CDR3 spans 15 amino acids. The CDR3 nucleotides are TGTGCCAGCAGCACTACGACAGGCAGGAACACTGAAGCTTTCTTT. Translation gives CASSTTTGRNTEAFF.

The table lists this clone with a few counts. The chain combines TRBV13 with TRBJ2-1; D gene uncertain. The germline V gene has CDR1 PRHDT and CDR2 FYEKMQ (reference sequence). CDR3 length equals 13 residues. V lost 6 bases, J lost 9 bases, and 15 bases lay in between. The CDR3 loop reads CASRMRRGSEQFF. CDR3 nucleotide sequence: TGTGCCAGCAGGATGAGGAGAGGTAGTGAGCAGTTCTTC.

CDR3 nucleotides: TGTGCCAGCAGCTCGGGACAGTCAGAGCAGTTCTTC. Amino acid sequence: CASSSGQSEQFF. The chain is built from TRBV5-6 and TRBJ2-1; TRBD1 matches at 7 bases. In germline, CDR1 is SGHDT, CDR2 YYEEEE. This CDR3 region has 12 residues. Trimming cost V 3 bases and J 10 bases; bases outside gene matches: 4.